What follows is one T cell receptor beta chain and its context. The CDR3 sequence is 15 residues long. With 4 bases clipped from V and 5 bases from J, the junction kept 6 bases outside the gene matches. Germline CDR1 is SGHNT and CDR2 is YYREEE (reference sequence). This sample was taken from a study of blood T cell repertoires in COVID-19. Study context: COVID-19 samples, acute and convalescent, were from the United States, Italy and Spain. From T cells, B-cell-depleted T cells, or PBMCs came the material, which was cDNA or gDNA.

As handled by the study authors: Estimation of nucleated cell counts was performed using reference gene primer amplification. Sequencing used immunoSEQ multiplex PCR; TCRdb keeps in-frame clones, though not all of them. V and J calls plus clone size are reproduced from that table; the DNA served to infer D and trimming. The sample holds tens of thousands of clones, approximately 87% seen once. Sequencing input: peripheral blood. The rearrangement uses TRBV5-4 and TRBJ2-3, with 11 positions matching TRBD2. This clonotype originated in a human donor with acute or convalescent COVID-19. The donor label of this sample is uncertain. The CDR3 nucleotides read TGTGCCAGCAGCCCACTAGCGGGGGCGGGAGATACGCAGTATTTT. It translates to CASSPLAGAGDTQYF.